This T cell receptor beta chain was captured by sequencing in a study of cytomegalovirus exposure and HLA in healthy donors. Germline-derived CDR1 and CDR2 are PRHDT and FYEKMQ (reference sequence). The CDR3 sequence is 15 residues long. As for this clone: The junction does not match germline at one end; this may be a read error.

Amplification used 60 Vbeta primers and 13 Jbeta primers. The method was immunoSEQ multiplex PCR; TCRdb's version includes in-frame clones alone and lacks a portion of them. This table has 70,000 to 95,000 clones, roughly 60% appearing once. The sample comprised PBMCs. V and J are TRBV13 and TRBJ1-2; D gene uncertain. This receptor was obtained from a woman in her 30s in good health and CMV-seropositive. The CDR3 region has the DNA TGTGCCAGCAGCGATAAGGCAGACTCACCCTATGGCTACCCCTTC. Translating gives CASSDKADSPYGYPF.